A selection of T cell receptor beta chains follows, all from one sample in a study of radiation and T cells in renal cell carcinoma. This table comes from immunoSEQ multiplex PCR, and its TCRdb copy is limited to in-frame clones, with some not included. The sample carries around 160,000 clones, roughly nine tenths recorded once. Material: blood, obtained from a patient whose treatment included radiotherapy and nephrectomy. The source is a woman aged 70 to 79 with renal cell carcinoma. The CDR3 runs from the conserved cysteine through the conserved F or W. The D gene is left open where the match is weak.

V gene,D gene,J gene,CDR3 DNA,CDR3 protein
TRBV7-2,-,TRBJ2-3,TGTGCCAGCAGCCGCCCCGGGGCCTCACGTTTAGGCACAGATACGCAGTATTTT,CASSRPGASRLGTDTQYF
TRBV28,-,TRBJ1-2,TGTGCCAGCAGTTCCACAGATCCTTATGGCTACACCTTC,CASSSTDPYGYTF
TRBV7-9,TRBD2,TRBJ2-1,TGTGCCAGCAGCTTAGTTAGCGGGGGGGCCGGAGAGCAGTTCTTC,CASSLVSGGAGEQFF
TRBV7-9,-,TRBJ1-2,TGTGCCAGCAGCTCAACAGCCCCTACTAGCTATGGCTACACCTTC,CASSSTAPTSYGYTF
TRBV2,-,TRBJ1-1,TGTGCCAGCAGTGATTATATGGGGTACACTGAAGCTTTCTTT,CASSDYMGYTEAFF
TRBV5-1,-,TRBJ1-5,TGCGCCAGCAGCTTGGCCTTTGGGGATCAGCCCCAGCATTTT,CASSLAFGDQPQHF
TRBV6-4,TRBD2,TRBJ2-1,TGTGCCAGCAGGGGACCGGGAGGGGTAAACTTCTTC,CASRGPGGVNFF
TRBV29-1,-,TRBJ1-2,TGCAGCGTTGGCTTAGCGGCTGGCTATGGCTACACCTTC,CSVGLAAGYGYTF
TRBV28,-,TRBJ2-3,TGTGCCAGCAGTCCATCAGGGGCCACGCCATTGGATACGCAGTATTTT,CASSPSGATPLDTQYF
TRBV6-5,TRBD2,TRBJ2-5,TGTGCCAGCAGTAACCGACTAGCCCGGGGCGAGACCCAGTACTTC,CASSNRLARGETQYF
TRBV2,-,TRBJ1-1,TGTGCCAGCAGTGAAGTTCGGGCGGTCAACACTGAAGCTTTCTTT,CASSEVRAVNTEAFF
TRBV30,-,TRBJ2-2,TGTGCCTGGAGTCAGATCTTAGGAATCGGGGAGCTGTTTTTT,CAWSQILGIGELFF
TRBV2,-,TRBJ2-7,TGTGCCAGTGGACAGAGCTCCTACGAGCAGTACTTC,CASGQSSYEQYF
TRBV19,-,TRBJ2-5,TGTGCCAGTAGTATATACCCCAACATTGAGACCCAGTACTTC,CASSIYPNIETQYF
TRBV12-1,-,TRBJ1-1,TGTGCCAGCAGCCCGAGACCCGGGAGGTTCACTGAAGCTTTCTTT,CASSPRPGRFTEAFF
TRBV5-1,TRBD2,TRBJ2-7,TGCGCCAGCAGCTTGGTGGGACTAGCGGGGGGTTCCTACGAGCAGTACTTC,CASSLVGLAGGSYEQYF